The 24 T cell receptor beta chains below come from one sample, sequenced in a study of T-cell memory formation after mild COVID-19. MiXCR, run by TCRdb on the 5' RACE reads, gives a single entry per CDR3 protein. The repertoire holds some 350,000 distinct CDR3 sequences, with more than 15% as singletons. Sequenced input: PBMCs or a T cell subset sorted from them (not recorded which). These TCRs come from a young man who had mild COVID-19 (a few samples of this study predate the infection). Cell type and time point are not known.

The J gene is TRBJ1-5, the V gene TRBV6-5; D call uncertain. Trimming cost V 6 bases and J 4 bases, with 13 bases left between them. Germline lookup yields CDR1 MNHEY and CDR2 SVGAGI. The CDR3 runs to 14 residues. The CDR3 reads CASRRTGTNQPQHF. CDR3 DNA: TGTGCCAGCAGGAGGACGGGCACAAATCAGCCCCAGCATTTT.

The chain links TRBV2 to TRBJ1-3; D gene ambiguous. The CDR3 runs 15 residues. Germline V gene data show CDR1 as SNHLY and CDR2 as FYNNEI. Trimming took 4 bases from V and 0 from J, leaving 10 bases between them. CDR3 sequence (DNA): TGTGCCAGCAGTGCCCCGTCTGACTCTGGAAACACCATATATTTT. Translated: CASSAPSDSGNTIYF.

This clonotype was recorded a few times. The V gene is TRBV2, the J gene TRBJ2-5; D possibly matches TRBD1 or TRBD2 (6 bases each). V gave up 6 bases and J gave up 5 bases, with 16 bases separating them. Per the germline V gene, CDR1 is SNHLY and CDR2 is FYNNEI. This CDR3 spans 14 amino acids. The CDR3 here is CASSGGGRRETQYF. CDR3 nucleotides: TGTGCCAGCAGCGGAGGGGGGCGTCGGGAGACCCAGTACTTC.

This clonotype was seen a handful of times. The chain couples TRBV6-5 to TRBJ2-7; D unresolved. The V gene lost 4 bases and the J gene lost 1 base, with 17 bases spanning the gap. Germline V gene lookup returns CDR1 MNHEY and CDR2 SVGAGI. This CDR3 contains 16 residues. Here the CDR3 DNA reads TGTGCCAGCAGTTCGTCCATGGGATTCGGATCCTACGAGCAGTACTTC. Translation: CASSSSMGFGSYEQYF.

This clonotype was counted between two and nine times. The V and J genes are TRBV30 and TRBJ2-7; D ambiguous. Looked up from germline, CDR1 is GTSNPN and CDR2 is SVGIG (reference sequence). Trimming took 2 bases from V and 7 from J, leaving 9 bases between them. This CDR3 is 11 amino acids long. The CDR3 DNA reads TGTGCCTGGAGTTCCGTATGGGAGCAGTACTTC. This codes for CAWSSVWEQYF.

In its sample, this clonotype was seen many times. The rearrangement links TRBV4-3 to TRBJ2-3, with TRBD2 identical over 10 bases. V was clipped by 0 bases and J by 4 bases; unmatched bases: 1. CDR3 length: 15 amino acids. The germline CDR1 and CDR2 sequences are LGHNA and YSLEER. The CDR3 nucleotides read TGCGCCAGCAGCCAAGAAGCGGGGGGGCCAGATACGCAGTATTTT. Translating gives CASSQEAGGPDTQYF.

This clonotype was counted many times. The chain uses TRBV5-1 and TRBJ1-2, with unresolved D. In germline, CDR1 is SGHRS, CDR2 YFSETQ. CDR3 length equals 14 residues. V lost 0 bases and J 1 base, leaving 7 bases between the germline ends. DNA of the CDR3: TGCGCCAGCAGCTTGGATGGAAATAACTATGGCTACACCTTC. Translating it yields CASSLDGNNYGYTF.

The chain carries TRBV7-2 and TRBJ1-2; no definite D call. In germline, CDR1 is SGHTA, CDR2 FQGNSA. The ends were cut back, 8 bases at V and 3 bases at J, with 13 bases in the middle. The CDR3 loop spans 13 amino acids. The CDR3 DNA is TGTGCCAGCTCGACAATGCCGGACTATGGCTACACCTTC. It yields the protein CASSTMPDYGYTF.

This clonotype was counted a few times. The genes are TRBV4-3 and TRBJ1-3, with D unclear. V was trimmed by 0 bases and J by 0 bases, leaving 12 bases between them. Looked up from germline, CDR1 is LGHNA and CDR2 is YSLEER. The CDR3 runs 17 residues. CDR3 in amino acids: CASSQDLWQSSGNTIYF. In DNA form, the CDR3 reads TGCGCCAGCAGCCAAGATTTGTGGCAGTCCTCTGGAAACACCATATATTTT.

The sample holds a few counts of this clonotype. This chain links TRBV11-2 with TRBJ1-6; tentatively, D is TRBD1 (6 bases). Deletions cut 4 bases from V and 14 bases from J, with 15 bases between. The CDR3 totals 13 residues. Per germline, CDR1 SGHAT and CDR2 FQNNGV. The CDR3 protein is CASSSPDRPTLHF. CDR3 in DNA: TGTGCCAGCAGCTCACCGGACAGACCGACCCTCCACTTT.

This chain joins TRBV12-3 or TRBV12-4 and TRBJ1-5, with TRBD1 matching 7 bases. The J segment lost 4 bases and the V segment lost 4 bases, leaving 4 bases of the junction unmatched. The CDR3 sequence is 14 residues long. For the CDR3, the DNA is TGTGCCAGCAGTTCAGGGGGTAGGAATCAGCCCCAGCATTTT. This encodes CASSSGGRNQPQHF.

In this sample, this clonotype turned up a few times. The gene calls are TRBV3-1 and TRBJ1-4; no reliable D call. Germline values: CDR1 LGHDT, CDR2 YNNKEL (reference sequence). V lost 6 bases and J 7 bases, leaving 6 bases between the germline ends. The CDR3 length is 11 residues. The DNA of the CDR3 is TGTGCCAGCAGAATTGGTGAAAAACTGTTTTTT. It is translated as CASRIGEKLFF.

Comment on this clonotype: One end of the junction does not line up with germline, which may come from a read error. The chain joins TRBV7-9 to TRBJ2-4, with D tentatively TRBD2 (5 bases). This CDR3 is built from 16 residues. Germline CDR1 is SEHNR and CDR2 is FQNEAQ (reference sequence). This CDR3 reads CASSLSLGDYKNVQYF. The CDR3 DNA reads as TGTGCCAGCAGCCTGAGTCTGGGAGACTACAAAAACGTTCAGTACTTC.

The chain recombines TRBV27 with TRBJ2-7, with D perhaps matching TRBD1 (5 bases). Germline assignment: CDR1 MNHEY and CDR2 SMNVEV (reference sequence). CDR3 length equals 8 residues. Trimming left V 8 bases short and J 11 bases short, with 7 bases between. This chain's CDR3 is CASAGKYF. The CDR3 DNA sequence: TGTGCCAGCGCAGGGAAGTACTTC.

This clonotype was seen only once. This sequence joins TRBV4-1 and TRBJ1-5, with D unclear. The V end lost 1 base, the J end lost 4 bases, and 8 bases lay between the germline ends. This CDR3 is 14 amino acids long. Germline lookup yields CDR1 MGHRA and CDR2 YSYEKL. Written as DNA, the CDR3 is TGCGCCAGCAGCCAAGGGTCAGGTAATCAGCCCCAGCATTTT. Translating gives CASSQGSGNQPQHF.

In this sample, this clonotype turned up a few times. The V and J genes are TRBV9 and TRBJ2-5; no reliable D call. V lost 3 bases to trimming and J lost 2 bases, with 14 bases between them. The germline CDR1 and CDR2 sequences are SGDLS and YYNGEE. This CDR3 spans 15 amino acids. Here the CDR3 DNA reads TGTGCCAGCAGCGCTCTTCAAGGGCCGCAAGAGACCCAGTACTTC. Residues: CASSALQGPQETQYF.

This chain connects TRBV28 to TRBJ2-2, with D uncertain. The germline V gene encodes CDR1 MDHEN and CDR2 SYDVKM. There are 16 residues in the CDR3. Trimming shortened V by 6 bases and J by 2 bases, and 16 bases separated the two germline ends. The CDR3 coding sequence is TGTGCCAGCAGCCCAAGAAATTGGAGAAACACCGGGGAGCTGTTTTTT. Encoded protein: CASSPRNWRNTGELFF. The whole variable domain, filled in from reference TRBV28 and TRBJ2-2, reads DVKVTQSSRYLVKRTGEKVFLECVQDMDHENMFWYRQDPGLGLRLIYFSYDVKMKEKGDIPEGYSVSREKKERFSLILESASTNQTSMYLCASSPRNWRNTGELFFGEGSRLTVL.

V usage is TRBV20-1 and J usage is TRBJ2-7, with TRBD1 matching over 12 bases. V lost 6 bases, J lost 4 bases, and 10 bases stayed unmatched. The V gene's germline CDR1 is DFQATT and CDR2 SNEGSKA (reference sequence). The length of the CDR3 is 15 residues. The CDR3 DNA is TGCAGTGCCCTCGCCGGGACAGGGGGCCTTTACGAGCAGTACGTC. As protein: CSALAGTGGLYEQYV.

This clonotype was seen at least ten times. The V call is TRBV12-5, the J call TRBJ1-5; the D is unclear. The germline V gene has CDR1 LGHNT and CDR2 FRNRAP. The CDR3 contains 17 residues. V shed 2 bases and J shed 0 bases, with 14 bases lying between them. For the CDR3, the DNA is TGTGCTAGTGGTTTGTCCCTATCGTCCTATAGCAATCAGCCCCAGCATTTT. Protein product: CASGLSLSSYSNQPQHF.

This clonotype was found a few times. The V call is TRBV5-5, the J call TRBJ1-1; D may be TRBD1 (5 bases). The CDR3 runs to 15 residues. The V end lost 3 bases, the J end lost 0 bases, and 12 bases lay between the germline ends. Per the germline V gene, CDR1 is SGHKS and CDR2 is YYEKEE (reference sequence). The CDR3 DNA sequence: TGTGCCAGCAGCTCGGGGCGGCGGATGAACACTGAAGCTTTCTTT. This encodes CASSSGRRMNTEAFF.

In this sample, this clonotype turned up a few times. This chain joins TRBV24-1 and TRBJ2-1; a weak D match, TRBD2 (5 bases). The V gene lost 5 bases and the J gene lost 7 bases, with 17 bases spanning the gap. The CDR3 length is 15 residues. Germline V gene lookup returns CDR1 KGHDR and CDR2 SFDVKD. CDR3 sequence: CATSGVSANINEQFF. The CDR3 bases are TGTGCCACCAGTGGCGTTAGCGCCAATATAAATGAGCAGTTCTTC.

The chain joins TRBV25-1 to TRBJ2-7; 7 nucleotides agree with TRBD2. This CDR3 is built from 15 residues. V was clipped by 8 bases and J by 1 base; unmatched bases: 11. Germline V lookup: CDR1 MGHDK, CDR2 SYGVNS. CDR3: CASARGGIGSYEQYF. CDR3 nucleotide sequence: TGTGCCAGCGCCCGGGGAGGGATAGGGTCCTACGAGCAGTACTTC.

This sequence joins TRBV11-1 and TRBJ2-2; 8 bases match TRBD1. The CDR3 length is 13 residues. The germline gives CDR1 SGHAT, CDR2 FQDESV (reference sequence). V shed 4 bases and J 5 bases; nucleotides not matched to a gene: 0. For the CDR3, the DNA is TGTGCCAGCAGCTGGACAGGGACCGGGGAGCTGTTTTTT. Translation gives CASSWTGTGELFF.

This clonotype turned up a few times. The V gene is TRBV3-1, the J gene TRBJ2-3; TRBD2 aligns across 8 bases. There are 16 residues in the CDR3. Germline CDR1 is LGHDT and CDR2 is YNNKEL (reference sequence). Trimming took 0 bases from V and 4 from J; bases not matched to a gene: 6. The CDR3 nucleotides read TGTGCCAGCAGCCAAGATTACAGCGGGGGCTCAGATACGCAGTATTTT. Residues: CASSQDYSGGSDTQYF.